This TCR beta chain was recorded in a study of post-analysis software for immune sequencing data. Overall study context: Some patients lacked subtype; others had relapsing-remitting, secondary progressive or progressive-relapsing disease.

Unique molecular identifiers featured in each of the TCR beta cDNA libraries. When roughly 1 to 10 million T cells were used, they gave approximately 530,000 cDNA molecules. Via MiXCR, TCRdb re-called the PCR reads, giving one row per CDR3 protein. The sample records more than 350,000 distinct CDR3 sequences, approximately 42% being singletons. This receptor was taken from a girl aged 2-15 years with multiple sclerosis. The sample was blood.

In nucleotides, the CDR3 is TGCAGTGTACAGGGATGGGACAATGAGCAGTTCTTC. This gives the protein CSVQGWDNEQFF. The J gene is TRBJ2-1, the V gene TRBV20-1, with D possibly TRBD1 on 6 matching bases. V was cut by 7 bases and J by 5 bases, with 12 bases left in between. Germline-derived CDR1 and CDR2 are DFQATT and SNEGSKA (reference sequence). CDR3 length: 12 amino acids.